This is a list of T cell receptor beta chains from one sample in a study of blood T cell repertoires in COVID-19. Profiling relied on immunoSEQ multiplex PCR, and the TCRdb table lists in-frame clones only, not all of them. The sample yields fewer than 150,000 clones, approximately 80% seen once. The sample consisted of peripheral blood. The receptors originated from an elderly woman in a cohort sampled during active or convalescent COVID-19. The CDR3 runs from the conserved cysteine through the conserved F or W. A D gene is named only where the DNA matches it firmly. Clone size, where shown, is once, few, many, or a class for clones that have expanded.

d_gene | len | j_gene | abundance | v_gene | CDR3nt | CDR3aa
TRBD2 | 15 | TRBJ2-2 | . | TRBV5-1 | TGCGCCAGCAGCTTGGGACTAGCGGGGTCCGGGGAGCTGTTTTTT | CASSLGLAGSGELFF
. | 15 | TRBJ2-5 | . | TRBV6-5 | TGTGCCAGCACCCAGTGGGGGGGGGCCGGAGAGACCCAGTACTTC | CASTQWGGAGETQYF
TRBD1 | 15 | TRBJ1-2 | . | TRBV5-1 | TGCGCCAGCAGCGGGGGGCTCAGGGGGCAACATGGCTACACCTTC | CASSGGLRGQHGYTF
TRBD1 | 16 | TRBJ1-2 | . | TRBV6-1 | TGTGCCAGCAGTGAAGCGCTTGGACAGGGGGTATATGGCTACACCTTC | CASSEALGQGVYGYTF
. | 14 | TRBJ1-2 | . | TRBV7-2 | TGTGCCAGCAGCTTAGCCGGGGGTGAATATGGCTACACCTTC | CASSLAGGEYGYTF
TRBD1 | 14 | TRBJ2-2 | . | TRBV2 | TGTGCCAGCATACGACAGGGGAACACCGGGGAGCTGTTTTTT | CASIRQGNTGELFF
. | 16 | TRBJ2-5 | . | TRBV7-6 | TGTGCCAGCAGCTTATTGTCGGGGGACCTGCAAGAGACCCAGTACTTC | CASSLLSGDLQETQYF
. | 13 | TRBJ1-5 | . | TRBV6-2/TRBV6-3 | TGTGCCAGCAGTTACGGGCAGTGGCAGCCCCAGCATTTT | CASSYGQWQPQHF
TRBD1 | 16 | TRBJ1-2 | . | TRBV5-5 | TGTGCCAGCAGCTTGAACGTCGGGACAGGGGGTTCTGGCTACACCTTC | CASSLNVGTGGSGYTF
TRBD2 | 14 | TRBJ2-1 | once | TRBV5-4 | TGTGCCAGCAGCAGGACTAGCGGGGTCAATGAGCAGTTCTTC | CASSRTSGVNEQFF
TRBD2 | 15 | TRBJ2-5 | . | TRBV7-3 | TGTGCCAGCAGCTTAACCCTAGCGGGGGTTGAGACCCAGTACTTC | CASSLTLAGVETQYF
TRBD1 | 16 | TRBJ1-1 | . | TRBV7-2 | TGTGCCAGCAGCCTAGGGACAGGGAGCTGGAACACTGAAGCTTTCTTT | CASSLGTGSWNTEAFF
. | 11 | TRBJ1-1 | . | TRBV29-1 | TGCAGCGTTGTGAGGGCCCTAGGGGCTTTCTTT | CSVVRALGAFF
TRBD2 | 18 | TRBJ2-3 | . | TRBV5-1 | TGCGCCAGCAGGGGACTAGCGGGGGTAATTTGGGGCACAGATACGCAGTATTTT | CASRGLAGVIWGTDTQYF
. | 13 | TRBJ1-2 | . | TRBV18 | TGTGCCAGCTCCCCCGGACAGAACTATGGCTACACCTTC | CASSPGQNYGYTF
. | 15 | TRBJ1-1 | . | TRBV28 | TGTGCCAGCAGTCAGCGGGGGGGCAGGAACACTGAAGCTTTCTTT | CASSQRGGRNTEAFF
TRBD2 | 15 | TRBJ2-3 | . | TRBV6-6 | TGTGCCAGCAGGGGAAGCGGGGGGGTTACAGATACGCAGTATTTT | CASRGSGGVTDTQYF
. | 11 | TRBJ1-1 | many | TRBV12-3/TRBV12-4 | TGTGCCAGCAGTTTCTTGAGAGAAGCTTTCTTT | CASSFLREAFF
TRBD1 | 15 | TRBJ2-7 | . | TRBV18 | TGTGCCAGCTCACCCATTCCCCCTAGACAGGGCCAACAGTACTTC | CASSPIPPRQGQQYF
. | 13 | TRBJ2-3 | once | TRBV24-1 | TGTGCCACCAGTGACCCCCGGACAGATACGCAGTATTTT | CATSDPRTDTQYF
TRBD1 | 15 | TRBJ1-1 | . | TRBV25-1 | TGTGCCAGCAGTGACCGACAGGGGGCGCGCACTGAAGCTTTCTTT | CASSDRQGARTEAFF
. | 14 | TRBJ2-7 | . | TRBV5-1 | TGCGCCAGCAGCTTGCTAGTCAGTACCTACGAGCAGTACTTC | CASSLLVSTYEQYF
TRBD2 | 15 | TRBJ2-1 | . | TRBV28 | TGTGCCAGCACCTTCGGGACTAGCCCAGGTAATGAGCAGTTCTTC | CASTFGTSPGNEQFF
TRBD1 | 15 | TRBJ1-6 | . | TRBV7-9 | TGTGCCAGCAGCTTAGGACAGGGGATTTATTCACCCCTCCACTTT | CASSLGQGIYSPLHF
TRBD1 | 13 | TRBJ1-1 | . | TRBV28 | TGTGCCAGCAGTACTAATGGACAGGGGGAAGCTTTCTTT | CASSTNGQGEAFF
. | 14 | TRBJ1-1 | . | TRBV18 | TGTGCCAGCTCACCGTTTCAGATGAACACTGAAGCTTTCTTT | CASSPFQMNTEAFF
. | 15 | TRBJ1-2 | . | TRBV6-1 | TGTGCCAGCAGTGAAAATAACAGGCCATGGGCTGGCTACACCTTC | CASSENNRPWAGYTF
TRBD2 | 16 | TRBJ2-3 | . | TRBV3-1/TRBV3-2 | TGTGCCAGCAGCCACTATCTAGCGGGGTCCACAGATACGCAGTATTTT | CASSHYLAGSTDTQYF
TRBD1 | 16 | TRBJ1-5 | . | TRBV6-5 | TGTGCCAGCAGTTCCCGGGACAGCGACTTCAATCAGCCCCAGCATTTT | CASSSRDSDFNQPQHF
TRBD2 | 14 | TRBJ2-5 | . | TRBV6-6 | TGTGCCAGCAGTGACGCCGGGGGGGAGGAGACCCAGTACTTC | CASSDAGGEETQYF
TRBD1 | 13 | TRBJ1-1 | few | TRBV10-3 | TGTGCCATCAGTGGACAGGGGAACACTGAAGCTTTCTTT | CAISGQGNTEAFF
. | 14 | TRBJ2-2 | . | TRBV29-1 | TGCAGCGTTTTACAGGAGACAAACACCGGGGAGCTGTTTTTT | CSVLQETNTGELFF
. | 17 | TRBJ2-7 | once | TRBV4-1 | TGCGCCAGCAGCCTTGGGACAATGGGGGGGAGCTCCTACGAGCAGTACTTC | CASSLGTMGGSSYEQYF
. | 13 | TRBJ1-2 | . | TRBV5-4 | TGTGCCAGCAGCCCCACGACAGATTATGGCTACACCTTC | CASSPTTDYGYTF
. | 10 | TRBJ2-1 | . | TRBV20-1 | TGCAGTGCCCTATCGTATGAGCAGTTCTTC | CSALSYEQFF
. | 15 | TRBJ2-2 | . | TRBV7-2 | TGTGCCAGCAGCCCTCGAGGGGGTGGGACCGGGGAGCTGTTTTTT | CASSPRGGGTGELFF
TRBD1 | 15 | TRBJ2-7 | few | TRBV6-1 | TGTGCCAGCAGTGACCGGACAGGGGGCTCCTACGAGCAGTACTTC | CASSDRTGGSYEQYF
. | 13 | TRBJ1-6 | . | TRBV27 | TGTGCCAGCAGAAGGCAGGTAAATTCACCCCTCCACTTT | CASRRQVNSPLHF
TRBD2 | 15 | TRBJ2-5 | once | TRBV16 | TGTGCCAGCAGCCAATCGGAGGGAGGGGTAGAGACCCAGTACTTC | CASSQSEGGVETQYF
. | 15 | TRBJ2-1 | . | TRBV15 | TGTGCCACCAGCAGCCTCCGGGTGCAGGGAGGTGAGCAGTTCTTC | CATSSLRVQGGEQFF
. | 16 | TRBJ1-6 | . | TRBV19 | TGTGCCAGTACCCTCTTGCGGGGGGCGTTGGATTCACCCCTCCACTTT | CASTLLRGALDSPLHF
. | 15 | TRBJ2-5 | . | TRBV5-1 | TGCGCCAGCAGCTTGGGCCCCGCGCTGGAAGAGACCCAGTACTTC | CASSLGPALEETQYF
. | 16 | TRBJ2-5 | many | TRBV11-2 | TGTGCCAGCAGCCCTATCAGGACAGCCACCTGGGAGACCCAGTACTTC | CASSPIRTATWETQYF
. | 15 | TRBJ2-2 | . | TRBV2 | TGTGCCAGCAGTAGACAGCAGGGAGGCACCGGGGAGCTGTTTTTT | CASSRQQGGTGELFF
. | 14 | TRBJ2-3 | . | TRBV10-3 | TGTGCCATCAGTGATTCGGGGGGCACAGATACGCAGTATTTT | CAISDSGGTDTQYF
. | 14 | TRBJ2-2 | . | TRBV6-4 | TGTGCCAGCAGTGACGGGGCGAGCACCGGGGAGCTGTTTTTT | CASSDGASTGELFF
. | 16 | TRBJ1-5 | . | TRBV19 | TGTGCCAGTAGTATAGGGACAGCCTATGGCAATCAGCCCCAGCATTTT | CASSIGTAYGNQPQHF